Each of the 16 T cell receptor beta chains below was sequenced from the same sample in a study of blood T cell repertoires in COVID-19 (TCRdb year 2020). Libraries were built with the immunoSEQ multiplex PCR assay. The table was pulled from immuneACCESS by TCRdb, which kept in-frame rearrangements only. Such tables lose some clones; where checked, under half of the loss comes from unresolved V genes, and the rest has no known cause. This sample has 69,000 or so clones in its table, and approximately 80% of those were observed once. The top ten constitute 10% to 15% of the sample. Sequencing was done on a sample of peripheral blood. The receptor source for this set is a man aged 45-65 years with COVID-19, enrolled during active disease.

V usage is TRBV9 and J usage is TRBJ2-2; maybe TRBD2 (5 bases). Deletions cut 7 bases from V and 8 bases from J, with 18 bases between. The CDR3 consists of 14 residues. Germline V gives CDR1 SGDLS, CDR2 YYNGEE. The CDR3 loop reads CASGLGASGGELFF. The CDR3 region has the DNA TGTGCCAGCGGCCTTGGCGCCTCGGGGGGGGAGCTGTTTTTT.

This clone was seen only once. CDR3 sequence: CATGDGRNTEAFF. The CDR3 coding sequence is TGTGCCACAGGAGACGGGAGGAACACTGAAGCTTTCTTT. This chain uses TRBV10-3 with TRBJ1-1, with D uncertain. Per germline, CDR1 ENHRY and CDR2 SYGVKD. V was trimmed by 10 bases and J by 1 base, leaving 13 bases between them. This CDR3 comprises 13 residues.

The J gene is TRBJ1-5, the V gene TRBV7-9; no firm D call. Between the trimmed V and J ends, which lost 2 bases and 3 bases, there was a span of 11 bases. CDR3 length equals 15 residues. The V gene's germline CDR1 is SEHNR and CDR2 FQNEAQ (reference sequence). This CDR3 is CASSLIGEPNQPQHF. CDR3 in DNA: TGTGCCAGCAGCTTAATTGGTGAGCCCAATCAGCCCCAGCATTTT.

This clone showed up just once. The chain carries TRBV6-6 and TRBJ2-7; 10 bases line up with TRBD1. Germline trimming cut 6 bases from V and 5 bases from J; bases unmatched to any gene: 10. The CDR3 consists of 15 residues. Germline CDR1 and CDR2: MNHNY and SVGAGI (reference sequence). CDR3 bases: TGTGCCAGCAGAGAACCGGGACAGGGGTTCCACGAGCAGTACTTC. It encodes CASREPGQGFHEQYF.

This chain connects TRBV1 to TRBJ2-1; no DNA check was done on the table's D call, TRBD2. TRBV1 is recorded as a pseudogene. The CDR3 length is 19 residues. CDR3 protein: CTSSQDLLAGGLRDNEQFF. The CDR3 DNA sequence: TGCACCAGCAGCCAAGATTTGCTAGCGGGGGGGCTCAGAGACAATGAGCAGTTCTTC.

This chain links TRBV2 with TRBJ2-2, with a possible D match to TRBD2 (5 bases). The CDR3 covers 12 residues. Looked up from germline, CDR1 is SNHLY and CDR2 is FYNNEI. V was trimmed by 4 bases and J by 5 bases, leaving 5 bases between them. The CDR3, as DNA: TGTGCCAGCAGTGGACTAACCGGGGAGCTGTTTTTT. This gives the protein CASSGLTGELFF.

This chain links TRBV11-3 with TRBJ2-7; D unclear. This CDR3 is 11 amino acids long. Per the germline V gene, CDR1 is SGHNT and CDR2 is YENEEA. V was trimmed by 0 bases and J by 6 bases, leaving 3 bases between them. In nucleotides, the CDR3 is TGTGCCAGCAGCTTAGATAGCGAGCAGTACTTC. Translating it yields CASSLDSEQYF.

The CDR3 is CASSSTGGTGNTIYF. CDR3 sequence (DNA): TGTGCCAGCAGCTCGACAGGGGGGACTGGAAACACCATATATTTT. The J gene is TRBJ1-3, the V gene TRBV9; 9 bases align to TRBD1. The CDR3 spans 15 residues. With V trimmed by 4 bases and J by 2 bases, 4 bases remained unmatched. Looked up from germline, CDR1 is SGDLS and CDR2 is YYNGEE.

CDR3 in amino acids: CASTIPGSSGNTIYF. CDR3 DNA: TGTGCCAGCACGATTCCGGGAAGCTCTGGAAACACCATATATTTT. J is TRBJ1-3 and V is TRBV2; D gene uncertain. V lost 7 bases and J lost 0, with 13 bases in between. The CDR3 has 15 amino acids. Germline-derived CDR1 and CDR2 are SNHLY and FYNNEI.

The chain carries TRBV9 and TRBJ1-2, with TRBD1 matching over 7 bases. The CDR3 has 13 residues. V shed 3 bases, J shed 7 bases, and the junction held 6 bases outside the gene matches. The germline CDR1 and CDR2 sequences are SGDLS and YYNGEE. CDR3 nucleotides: TGTGCCAGCAGCGAAACAGACAGGGTTGGCTACACCTTC. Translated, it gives CASSETDRVGYTF.

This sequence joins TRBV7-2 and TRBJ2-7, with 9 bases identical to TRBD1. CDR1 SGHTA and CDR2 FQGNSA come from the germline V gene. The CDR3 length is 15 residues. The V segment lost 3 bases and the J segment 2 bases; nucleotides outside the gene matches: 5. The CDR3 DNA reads TGTGCCAGCAGCTTTGGGACAGGGAAACCCTACGAGCAGTACTTC. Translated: CASSFGTGKPYEQYF.

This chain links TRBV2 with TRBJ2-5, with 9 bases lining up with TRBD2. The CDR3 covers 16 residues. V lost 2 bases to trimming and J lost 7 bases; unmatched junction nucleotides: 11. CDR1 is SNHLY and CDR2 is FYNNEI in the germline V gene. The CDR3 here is CASSEKVAGGFWTQYF. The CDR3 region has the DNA TGTGCCAGCAGTGAAAAAGTGGCGGGGGGGTTTTGGACCCAGTACTTC.

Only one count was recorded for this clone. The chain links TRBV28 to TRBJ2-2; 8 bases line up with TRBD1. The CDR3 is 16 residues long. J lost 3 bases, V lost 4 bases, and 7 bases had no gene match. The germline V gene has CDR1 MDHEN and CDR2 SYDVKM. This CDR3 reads CASSSPGGRDTGELFF. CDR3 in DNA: TGTGCCAGCAGTTCCCCAGGGGGCAGGGACACCGGGGAGCTGTTTTTT.

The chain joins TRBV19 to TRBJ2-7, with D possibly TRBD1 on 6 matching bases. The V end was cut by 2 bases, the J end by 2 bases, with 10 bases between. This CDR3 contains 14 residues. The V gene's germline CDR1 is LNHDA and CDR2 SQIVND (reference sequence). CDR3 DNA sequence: TGTGCCAGTAGTATAAACGCAGGGGCCTACGAGCAGTACTTC. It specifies CASSINAGAYEQYF.

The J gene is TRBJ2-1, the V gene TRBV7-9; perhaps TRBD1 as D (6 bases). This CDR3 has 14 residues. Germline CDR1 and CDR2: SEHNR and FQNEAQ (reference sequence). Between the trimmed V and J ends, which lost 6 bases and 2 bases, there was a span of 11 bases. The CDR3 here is CASRPRDTYNEQFF. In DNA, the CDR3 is TGTGCCAGCAGACCCCGGGACACCTACAATGAGCAGTTCTTC.

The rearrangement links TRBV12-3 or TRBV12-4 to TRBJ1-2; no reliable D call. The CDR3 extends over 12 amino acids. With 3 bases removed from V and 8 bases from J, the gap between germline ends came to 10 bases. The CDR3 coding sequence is TGTGCCAGCAGTTTGTTGAGGGAGGGCTACACCTTC. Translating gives CASSLLREGYTF.